The rows below give T cell receptor beta chains drawn from one sample of a study of STAT3 mutations in large granular lymphocyte leukemia. TCRdb's table, derived via immunoSEQ multiplex PCR, lists solely in-frame clones and lacks some. The sample carries 30,000 to 35,000 clones, 60% to 85% recorded once. What was sequenced was peripheral blood mononuclear cells. These receptor sequences come from a woman in her fifties or sixties with T-cell large granular lymphocyte leukemia. Some clones in this sample may be carry-over from other donors' samples. Both conserved end residues are part of each CDR3. D genes are given only for firm matches. The listing skips clone size in some rows; elsewhere it reads once, few, many or a size class.

d_call: .; clone_size: .; v_call: TRBV5-1; j_call: TRBJ1-2; cdr3_nt: TGCGCCAGCAGCCCAACGGGCGGTGGCTACACCTTC; cdr3_aa: CASSPTGGGYTF
d_call: TRBD2; clone_size: .; v_call: TRBV2; j_call: TRBJ2-7; cdr3_nt: TGTGCCAGCGGAAGACTAGCGACTAGCTCCTACGAGCAGTACTTC; cdr3_aa: CASGRLATSSYEQYF
d_call: .; clone_size: .; v_call: TRBV9; j_call: TRBJ1-2; cdr3_nt: TGTGCCAGCAGCGGAGGAGCCGGGGCAGAGGGTGGCTACACCTTC; cdr3_aa: CASSGGAGAEGGYTF
d_call: TRBD2; clone_size: .; v_call: TRBV4-1; j_call: TRBJ2-7; cdr3_nt: TGCGCCAGCAGCCATCGGACTAGCGGACCATACGAGCAGTACTTC; cdr3_aa: CASSHRTSGPYEQYF
d_call: TRBD1; clone_size: .; v_call: TRBV28; j_call: TRBJ2-7; cdr3_nt: TGTGCCAGCAGGGCAATTACAGGGGGCTACGAGCAGTACTTC; cdr3_aa: CASRAITGGYEQYF
d_call: .; clone_size: .; v_call: TRBV7-9; j_call: TRBJ2-6; cdr3_nt: TGTGCCTCTCATCGAGGGACTGGGGCCAACGTCCTGACTTTC; cdr3_aa: CASHRGTGANVLTF
d_call: .; clone_size: .; v_call: TRBV28; j_call: TRBJ2-5; cdr3_nt: TGTGCCAGCAGTTTAGGTGGGGGGATTGAGACCCAGTACTTC; cdr3_aa: CASSLGGGIETQYF
d_call: .; clone_size: .; v_call: TRBV30; j_call: TRBJ2-6; cdr3_nt: TGTGCCTGGAGTGTATCACTCTCTGGGGCCAACGTCCTGACTTTC; cdr3_aa: CAWSVSLSGANVLTF
d_call: .; clone_size: .; v_call: TRBV5-8; j_call: TRBJ2-5; cdr3_nt: TGTGCCAGCAGCTTGTCCTTCTCGGAGACCCAGTACTTC; cdr3_aa: CASSLSFSETQYF
d_call: TRBD2; clone_size: .; v_call: TRBV27; j_call: TRBJ2-1; cdr3_nt: TGTGCCAGCAGTTTCGTACTAGCGGGAGTGGTTGAGCAGTTCTTC; cdr3_aa: CASSFVLAGVVEQFF
d_call: TRBD1; clone_size: .; v_call: TRBV15; j_call: TRBJ2-7; cdr3_nt: TGTGCCACCAGCAGGCCCGGGACAGCTCATTACGAGCAGTACTTC; cdr3_aa: CATSRPGTAHYEQYF
d_call: .; clone_size: once; v_call: TRBV28; j_call: TRBJ2-7; cdr3_nt: TGTGCCAGCAGTTTACCCCCGAGGTGGGAGCAGTACTTC; cdr3_aa: CASSLPPRWEQYF
d_call: .; clone_size: .; v_call: TRBV6-5; j_call: TRBJ1-2; cdr3_nt: TGTGCCAGCAGTGCGGGTTCGAACTATGGCTACACCTTC; cdr3_aa: CASSAGSNYGYTF
d_call: .; clone_size: .; v_call: TRBV5-6; j_call: TRBJ1-1; cdr3_nt: TGTGCCAGCAGCCAGAGGGGTGACACTGAAGCTTTCTTT; cdr3_aa: CASSQRGDTEAFF
d_call: .; clone_size: once; v_call: TRBV29-1; j_call: TRBJ2-1; cdr3_nt: TGCAGCGCTTCCGAGGGAGAGCAGTTCTTC; cdr3_aa: CSASEGEQFF